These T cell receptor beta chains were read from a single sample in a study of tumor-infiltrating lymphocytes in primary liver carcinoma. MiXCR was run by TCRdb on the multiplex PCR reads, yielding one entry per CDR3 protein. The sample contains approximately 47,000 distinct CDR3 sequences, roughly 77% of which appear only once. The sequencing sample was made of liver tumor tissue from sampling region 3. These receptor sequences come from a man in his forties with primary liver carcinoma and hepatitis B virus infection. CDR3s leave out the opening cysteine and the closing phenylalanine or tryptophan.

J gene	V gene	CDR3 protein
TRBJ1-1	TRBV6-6	ASRSGAVAPTEAF
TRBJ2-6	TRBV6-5	ANGTGPDSGANVLT
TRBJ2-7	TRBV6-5	ASSSTGLAGVQGSYEQY
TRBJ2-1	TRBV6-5	ASSPRGRLEYNEQF
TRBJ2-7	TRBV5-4	ASSFEVSRDGV
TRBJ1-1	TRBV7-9	ASSVVVAPLLAF
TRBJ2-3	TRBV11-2	ASSPPTSGSPTTQY
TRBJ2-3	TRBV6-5	ASCYSPTGISTDTQY
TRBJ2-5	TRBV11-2	ASRSRNSAHPETQS
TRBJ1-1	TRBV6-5	ASSRRIGPQSGTEAF
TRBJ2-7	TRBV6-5	ASSSPIQTGANGEY
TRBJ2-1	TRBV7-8	ASRPSDSPLGEQF
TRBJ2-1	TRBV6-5	ASSPRGRFVYNEQF
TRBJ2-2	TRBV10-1	ASSEGGTNAGEQF
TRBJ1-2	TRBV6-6	ASRSKATYGYT
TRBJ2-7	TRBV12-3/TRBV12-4	ASSFQGAVQY
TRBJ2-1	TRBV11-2	ASSLSYRGPVKQIRSYDKQF
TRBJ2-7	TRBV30	AWSDSYEYY
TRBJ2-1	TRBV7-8	ASRSGLAGAEQF
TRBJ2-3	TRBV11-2	ASSLENSGSTDTQY
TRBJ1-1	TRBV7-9	ASSAPDRGPQTAAF
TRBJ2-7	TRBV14	ASSRTPADYEQY
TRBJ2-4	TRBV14	ARLVKGKNIQY
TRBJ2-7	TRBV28	ASSSVGNYEQY
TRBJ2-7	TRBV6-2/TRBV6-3	ASSPTSGNYEQY
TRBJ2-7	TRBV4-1	AGSHEGQAYEQY
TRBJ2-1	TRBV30	VWSTPLSEQF
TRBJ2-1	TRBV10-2	ASSGTTQGNVQF
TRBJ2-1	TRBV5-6	ASTPGATPYNEQF
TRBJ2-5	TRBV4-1	ASSLSTGYETQY
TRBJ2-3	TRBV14	ASNQRGSGPSTGTQY
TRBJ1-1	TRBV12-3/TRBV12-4	ANSLRQYGTEAF
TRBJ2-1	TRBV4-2	ASSIGLGSPWDELF
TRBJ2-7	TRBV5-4	ANNLSGAAYEQY
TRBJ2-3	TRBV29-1	SVKTGDTDTQY
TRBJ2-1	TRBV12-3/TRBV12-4	ASSFQDSTYNEQF
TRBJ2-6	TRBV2	ARRTGKHGANVLT
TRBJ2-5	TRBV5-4	VSSRGRWLETQY
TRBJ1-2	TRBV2	AIARGLGRLGYT